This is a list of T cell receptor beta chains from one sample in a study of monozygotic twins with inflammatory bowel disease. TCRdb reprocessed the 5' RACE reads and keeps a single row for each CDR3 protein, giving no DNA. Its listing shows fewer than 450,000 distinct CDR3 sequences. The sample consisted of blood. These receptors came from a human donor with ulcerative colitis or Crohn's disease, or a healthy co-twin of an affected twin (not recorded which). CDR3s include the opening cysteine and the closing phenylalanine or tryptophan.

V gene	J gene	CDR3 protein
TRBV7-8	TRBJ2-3	CASSFRKLAKSDTQYF
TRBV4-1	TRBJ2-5	CASSQDIPGTASSRGTQYF
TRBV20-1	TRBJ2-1	CSARSNYNEQFF
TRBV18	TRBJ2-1	CASSPDPDYNEQFF
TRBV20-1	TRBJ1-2	CSARALTGGSGYTF
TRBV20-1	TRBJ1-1	CSARRAGTEAFF
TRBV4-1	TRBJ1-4	CASSQDPTGSEKLFF
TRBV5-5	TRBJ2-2	CASSFQWVGDTGELFF
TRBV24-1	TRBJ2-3	CATSDPTRFSADTQYF
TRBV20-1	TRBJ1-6	CSARQGLNSPLHF
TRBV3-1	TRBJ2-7	CASSPQRGGSYEQYF
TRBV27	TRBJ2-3	CASSLRAGRTDTQYF
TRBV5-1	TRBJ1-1	CASSLGGAGNPEAFF
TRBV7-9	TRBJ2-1	CASSSWRASYNEQFF
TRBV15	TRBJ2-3	CATSREIRPDTQYF
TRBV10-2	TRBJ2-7	CASSEVAGDTYEQYF
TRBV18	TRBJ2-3	CASSPSREKGTDTQYF
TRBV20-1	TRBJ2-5	CSARRDWGSQETQYF
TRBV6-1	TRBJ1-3	CASSEAAASGNTIYF
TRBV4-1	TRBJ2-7	CASSQAKDRRYEQYF
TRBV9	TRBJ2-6	CASGETRVRPGANVLTF
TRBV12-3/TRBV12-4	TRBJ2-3	CASSPGTPDTQYF
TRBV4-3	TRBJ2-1	CASSQEGWNEQFF
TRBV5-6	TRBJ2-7	CASSLDWGSEQYF
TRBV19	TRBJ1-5	CASSMVLDQPQHF
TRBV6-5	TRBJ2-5	CASSYSEDSRMETQYF
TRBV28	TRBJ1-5	CASSSGHWASNQPQHF
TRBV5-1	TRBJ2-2	CASSLRTGGTGELFF
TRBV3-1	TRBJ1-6	CASSQGSNSPLHF